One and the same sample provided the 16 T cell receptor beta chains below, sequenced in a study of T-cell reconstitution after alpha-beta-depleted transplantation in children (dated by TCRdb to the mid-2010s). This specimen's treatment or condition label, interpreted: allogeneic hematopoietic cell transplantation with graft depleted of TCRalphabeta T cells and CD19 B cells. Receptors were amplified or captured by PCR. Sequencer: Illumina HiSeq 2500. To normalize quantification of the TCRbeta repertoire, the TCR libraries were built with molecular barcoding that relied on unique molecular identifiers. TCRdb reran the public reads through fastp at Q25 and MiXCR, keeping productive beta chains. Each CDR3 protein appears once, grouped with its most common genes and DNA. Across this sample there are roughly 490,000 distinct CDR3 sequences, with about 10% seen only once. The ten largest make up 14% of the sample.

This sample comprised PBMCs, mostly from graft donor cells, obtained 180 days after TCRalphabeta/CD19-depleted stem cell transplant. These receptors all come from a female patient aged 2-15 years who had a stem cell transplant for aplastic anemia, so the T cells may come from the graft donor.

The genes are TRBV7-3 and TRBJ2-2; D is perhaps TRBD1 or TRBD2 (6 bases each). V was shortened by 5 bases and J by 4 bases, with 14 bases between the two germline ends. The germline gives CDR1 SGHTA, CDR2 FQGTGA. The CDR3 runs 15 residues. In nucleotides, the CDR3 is TGTGCCAGCAGCAATACGGGGGCGGGCACCGGGGAGCTGTTTTTT. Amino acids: CASSNTGAGTGELFF.

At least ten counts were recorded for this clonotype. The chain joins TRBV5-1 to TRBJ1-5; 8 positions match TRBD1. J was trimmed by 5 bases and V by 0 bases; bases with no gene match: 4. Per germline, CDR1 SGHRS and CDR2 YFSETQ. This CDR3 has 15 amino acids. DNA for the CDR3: TGCGCCAGCAGCTTGGACGGACAGGGACATCAGCCCCAGCATTTT. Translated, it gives CASSLDGQGHQPQHF.

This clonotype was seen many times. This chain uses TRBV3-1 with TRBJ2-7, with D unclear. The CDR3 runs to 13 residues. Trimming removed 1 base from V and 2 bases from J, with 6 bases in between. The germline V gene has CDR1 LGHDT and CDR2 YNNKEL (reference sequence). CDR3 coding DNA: TGTGCCAGCAGCCAAGGCGGTCCCTACGAGCAGTACGTC. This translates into CASSQGGPYEQYV.

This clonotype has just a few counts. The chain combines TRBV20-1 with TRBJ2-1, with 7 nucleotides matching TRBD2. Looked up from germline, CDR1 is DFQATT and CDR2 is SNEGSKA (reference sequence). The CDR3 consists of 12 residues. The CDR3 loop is CRSPGRGNEQFF. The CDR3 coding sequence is TGCAGGTCGCCGGGGAGGGGCAATGAGCAGTTCTTC.

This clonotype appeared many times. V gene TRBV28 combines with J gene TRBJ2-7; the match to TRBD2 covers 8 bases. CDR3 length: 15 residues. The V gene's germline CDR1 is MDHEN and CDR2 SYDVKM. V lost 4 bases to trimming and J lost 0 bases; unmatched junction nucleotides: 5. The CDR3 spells CASSSGGVSSYEQYF. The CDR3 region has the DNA TGTGCCAGCAGTTCCGGGGGGGTTAGCTCCTACGAGCAGTACTTC.

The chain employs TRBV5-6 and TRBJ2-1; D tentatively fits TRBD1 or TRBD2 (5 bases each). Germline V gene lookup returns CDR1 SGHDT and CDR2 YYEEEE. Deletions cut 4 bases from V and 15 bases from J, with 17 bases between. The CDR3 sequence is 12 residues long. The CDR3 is CASSGWDALGFF. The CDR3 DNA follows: TGTGCCAGCAGCGGATGGGACGCGCTGGGGTTCTTC. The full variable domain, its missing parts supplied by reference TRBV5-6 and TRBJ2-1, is DAGVTQSPTHLIKTRGQQVTLRCSPKSGHDTVSWYQQALGQGPQFIFQYYEEEERQRGNFPDRFSGHQFPNYSSELNVNALLLGDSALYLCASSGWDALGFFGPGTRLTVL.

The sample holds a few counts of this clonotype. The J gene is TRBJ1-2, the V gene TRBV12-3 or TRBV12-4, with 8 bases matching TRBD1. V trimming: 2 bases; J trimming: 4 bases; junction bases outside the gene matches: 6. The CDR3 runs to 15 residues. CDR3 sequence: CASSLRAGGGYGYTF. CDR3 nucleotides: TGTGCCAGCAGTTTAAGGGCAGGGGGCGGCTATGGCTACACCTTC.

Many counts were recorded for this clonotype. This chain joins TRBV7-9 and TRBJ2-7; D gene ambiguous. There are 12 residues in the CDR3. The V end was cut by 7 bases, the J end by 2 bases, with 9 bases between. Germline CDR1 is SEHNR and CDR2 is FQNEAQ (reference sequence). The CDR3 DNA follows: TGTGCCAGCACGGACCCGGCCTACGAGCAGTACTTC. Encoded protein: CASTDPAYEQYF.

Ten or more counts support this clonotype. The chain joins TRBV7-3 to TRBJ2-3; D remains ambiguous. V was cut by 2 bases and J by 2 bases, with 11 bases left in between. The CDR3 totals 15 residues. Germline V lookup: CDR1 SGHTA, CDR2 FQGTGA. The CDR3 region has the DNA TGTGCCAGCAGCTTACGGGCGCTTCCCACAGATACGCAGTATTTT. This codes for CASSLRALPTDTQYF.

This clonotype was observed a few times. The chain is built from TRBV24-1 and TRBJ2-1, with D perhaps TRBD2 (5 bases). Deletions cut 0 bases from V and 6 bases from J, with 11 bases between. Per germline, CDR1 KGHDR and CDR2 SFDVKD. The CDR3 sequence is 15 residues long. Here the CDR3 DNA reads TGTGCCACCAGTGATTTGGCGGGTCCAGGCAATGAGCAGTTCTTC. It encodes CATSDLAGPGNEQFF.

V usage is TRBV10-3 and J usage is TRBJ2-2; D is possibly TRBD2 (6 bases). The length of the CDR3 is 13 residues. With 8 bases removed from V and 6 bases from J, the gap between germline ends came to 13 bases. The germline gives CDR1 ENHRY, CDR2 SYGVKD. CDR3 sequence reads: CAIGGTAAGELFF. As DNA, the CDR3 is TGTGCCATCGGGGGGACGGCCGCCGGGGAGCTGTTTTTT.

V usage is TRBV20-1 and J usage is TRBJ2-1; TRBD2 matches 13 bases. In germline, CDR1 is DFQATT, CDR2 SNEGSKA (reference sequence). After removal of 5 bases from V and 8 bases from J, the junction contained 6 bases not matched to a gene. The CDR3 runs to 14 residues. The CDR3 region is CSADGLAGADEQFF. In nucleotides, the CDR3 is TGCAGTGCTGACGGACTAGCGGGAGCCGATGAGCAGTTCTTC.

The CDR3 DNA is TGTGCCAGCAGTTTAGGGACAGGGGAGACCTCCTACAATGAGCAGTTCTTC. It translates to CASSLGTGETSYNEQFF. The chain links TRBV28 to TRBJ2-1; 10 nucleotides agree with TRBD1. The CDR3 contains 17 residues. The trim removed 2 bases at V and 0 bases at J, leaving 4 bases unmatched. Germline V gene sequence: CDR1 MDHEN, CDR2 SYDVKM.

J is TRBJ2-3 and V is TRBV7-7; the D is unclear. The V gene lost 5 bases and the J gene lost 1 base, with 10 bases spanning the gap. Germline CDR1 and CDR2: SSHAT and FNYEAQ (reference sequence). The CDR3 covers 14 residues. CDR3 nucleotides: TGTGCCAGCAGCCACAGCAGTGGCACAGATACGCAGTATTTT. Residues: CASSHSSGTDTQYF. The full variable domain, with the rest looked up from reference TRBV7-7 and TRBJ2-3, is GAGVSQSPRYKVTKRGQDVTLRCDPISSHATLYWYQQALGQGPEFLTYFNYEAQPDKSGLPSDRFSAERPEGSISTLTIQRTEQRDSAMYRCASSHSSGTDTQYFGPGTRLTVL.

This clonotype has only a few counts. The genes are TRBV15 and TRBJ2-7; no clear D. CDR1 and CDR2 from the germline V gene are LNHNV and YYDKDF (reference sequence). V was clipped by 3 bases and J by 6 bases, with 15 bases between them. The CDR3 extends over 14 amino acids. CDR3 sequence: CATSRFRSWGEQYV. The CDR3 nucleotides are TGTGCCACCAGCAGGTTCAGGTCGTGGGGCGAGCAGTACGTC.

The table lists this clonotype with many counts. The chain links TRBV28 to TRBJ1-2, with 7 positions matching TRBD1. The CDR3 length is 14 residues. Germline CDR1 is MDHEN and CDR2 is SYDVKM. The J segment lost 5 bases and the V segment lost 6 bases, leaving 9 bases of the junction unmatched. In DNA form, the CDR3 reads TGTGCCAGCAGCCAGGGGGGGGCAGGGTATGGCTACACCTTC. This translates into CASSQGGAGYGYTF.